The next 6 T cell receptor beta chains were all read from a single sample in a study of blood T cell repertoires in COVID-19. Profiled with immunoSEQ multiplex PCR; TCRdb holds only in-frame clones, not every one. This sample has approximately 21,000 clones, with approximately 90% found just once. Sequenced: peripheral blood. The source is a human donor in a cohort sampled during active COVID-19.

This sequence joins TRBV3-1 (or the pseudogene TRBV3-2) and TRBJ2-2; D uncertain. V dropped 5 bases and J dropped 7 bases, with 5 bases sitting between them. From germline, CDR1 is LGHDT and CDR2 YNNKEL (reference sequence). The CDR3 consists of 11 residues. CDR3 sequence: CASSTSGELFF. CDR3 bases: TGTGCCAGCAGCACGAGCGGGGAGCTGTTTTTT.

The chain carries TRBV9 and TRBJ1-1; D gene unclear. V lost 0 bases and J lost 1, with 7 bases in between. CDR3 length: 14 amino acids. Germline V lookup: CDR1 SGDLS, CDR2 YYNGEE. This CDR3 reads CASSVGNRNTEAFF. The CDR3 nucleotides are TGTGCCAGCAGCGTAGGCAACAGGAACACTGAAGCTTTCTTT.

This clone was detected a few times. CDR3 coding DNA: TGTGCCAGCAGAGGGGGCACCGGGGAGCTGTTTTTT. Translating it yields CASRGGTGELFF. The V gene is TRBV6-5, the J gene TRBJ2-2, with D maybe TRBD1 (6 bases). Germline CDR1 and CDR2: MNHEY and SVGAGI. The V gene lost 6 bases and the J gene lost 4 bases, with 6 bases spanning the gap. This CDR3 spans 12 amino acids.

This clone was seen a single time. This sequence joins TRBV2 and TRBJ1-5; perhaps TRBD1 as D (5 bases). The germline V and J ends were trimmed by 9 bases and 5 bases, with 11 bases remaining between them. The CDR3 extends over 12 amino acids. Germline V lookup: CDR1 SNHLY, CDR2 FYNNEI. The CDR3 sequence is CASSRGDQPQHF. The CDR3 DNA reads TGTGCCAGTTCGCGGGGCGATCAGCCCCAGCATTTT.

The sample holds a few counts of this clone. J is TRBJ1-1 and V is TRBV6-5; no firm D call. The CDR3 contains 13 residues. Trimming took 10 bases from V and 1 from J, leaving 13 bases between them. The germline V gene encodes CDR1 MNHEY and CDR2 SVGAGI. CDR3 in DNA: TGTGCCACCAGGATGGGGAGGAACACTGAAGCTTTCTTT. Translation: CATRMGRNTEAFF.

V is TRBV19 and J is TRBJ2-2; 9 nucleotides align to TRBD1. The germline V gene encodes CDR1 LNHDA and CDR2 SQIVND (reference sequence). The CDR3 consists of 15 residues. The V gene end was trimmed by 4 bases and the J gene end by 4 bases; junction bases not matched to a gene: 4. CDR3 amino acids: CASSRDRVGTGELFF. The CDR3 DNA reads TGTGCCAGTAGTAGGGACAGGGTCGGCACCGGGGAGCTGTTTTTT.